Shown below are 28 T cell receptor beta chains from a single sample sequenced in a study of memory CD4+ T cells and cytomegalovirus serostatus. Generated by immunoSEQ multiplex PCR, the TCRdb table keeps only in-frame clones and is missing some. The sample has 48,000 or so clones, about 77% seen once; the top ten hold about 0.8%. The sort gate was single viable CD3+CD4+CD8-CD45RO+ cells for memory CD4+ T cells. Input material: memory CD4+ T cells from blood. All receptors derive from an adult in good health and CMV-seronegative.

The chain employs TRBV4-1 and TRBJ2-1; the match to TRBD2 covers 10 bases. This CDR3 is 16 amino acids long. The V gene's germline CDR1 is MGHRA and CDR2 YSYEKL. The J segment lost 1 base and the V segment lost 5 bases, leaving 5 bases of the junction unmatched. The CDR3 sequence: CASSDASGGSYNEQFF. As DNA, the CDR3 is TGCGCCAGCAGCGATGCTAGCGGGGGTTCCTACAATGAGCAGTTCTTC.

V is TRBV2 and J is TRBJ1-5; possibly TRBD1 for D (6 bases). This CDR3 has 16 amino acids. With 8 bases removed from V and 0 bases from J, the gap between germline ends came to 17 bases. Germline CDR1 reads SNHLY; CDR2 reads FYNNEI. The CDR3 loop is CASYVDRSFSNQPQHF. In nucleotides, the CDR3 is TGTGCCAGCTACGTCGACAGGTCTTTTAGCAATCAGCCCCAGCATTTT. Supplemented by reference TRBV2 and TRBJ1-5, the full variable domain reads EPEVTQTPSHQVTQMGQEVILRCVPISNHLYFYWYRQILGQKVEFLVSFYNNEISEKSEIFDDQFSVERPDGSNFTLKIRSTKLEDSAMYFCASYVDRSFSNQPQHFGDGTRLSIL.

The chain links TRBV25-1 to TRBJ2-2, with D possibly TRBD1 on 6 matching bases. Trimming took off 3 bases at V and 4 bases at J, with 12 bases between the two ends. Per the germline V gene, CDR1 is MGHDK and CDR2 is SYGVNS. The CDR3 is 15 amino acids. The CDR3 DNA reads as TGTGCCAGCAGTGAGGACCGAGGGGGCACCGGGGAGCTGTTTTTT. It specifies CASSEDRGGTGELFF.

The chain is built from TRBV29-1 and TRBJ2-7; D remains ambiguous. CDR1 SQVTM and CDR2 ANQGSEA come from the germline V gene. The length of the CDR3 is 12 residues. Trimming pared 7 bases from V and 2 bases from J, leaving 12 bases between. DNA for the CDR3: TGCAGCGCCGAAAGACCTCCCTACGAGCAGTACTTC. Its protein product is CSAERPPYEQYF.

This clone was picked up one time. The chain recombines TRBV7-9 with TRBJ1-1; 9 positions match TRBD1. CDR3 size: 14 residues. Germline V gene sequence: CDR1 SEHNR, CDR2 FQNEAQ (reference sequence). V trimming: 5 bases; J trimming: 4 bases; junction bases outside the gene matches: 5. Written as DNA, the CDR3 is TGTGCCAGCAGCCTTACAGGGGGCCTCACTGAAGCTTTCTTT. Amino acid sequence: CASSLTGGLTEAFF.

CDR3 nucleotide sequence: TGTGCCAGCAGCTTGGACGGTAGCTATGGCTACACCTTC. Translation: CASSLDGSYGYTF. The chain joins TRBV5-4 to TRBJ1-2; D is unclear. This CDR3 comprises 13 residues. The ends were cut back, 0 bases at V and 4 bases at J, with 7 bases in the middle. Per germline, CDR1 SGHNT and CDR2 YYREEE (reference sequence).

The chain combines TRBV5-1 with TRBJ1-3; no firm D call. Germline loops: CDR1 SGHRS, CDR2 YFSETQ. V was clipped by 0 bases and J by 6 bases, with 7 bases between them. The CDR3 is 13 amino acids. CDR3 region: CASSLAPQNTIYF. The CDR3 DNA reads TGCGCCAGCAGCTTGGCACCCCAAAACACCATATATTTT.

This clone was picked up a small number of times. J is TRBJ1-1 and V is TRBV5-1; the match to TRBD1 covers 7 bases. V was clipped by 7 bases and J by 0 bases; unmatched bases: 6. The CDR3 extends over 14 amino acids. Per germline, CDR1 SGHRS and CDR2 YFSETQ. The CDR3 bases are TGCGCCAGCGGACCAACAGGGGTGAACACTGAAGCTTTCTTT. Translated, it gives CASGPTGVNTEAFF.

In its sample, this clone was seen once. The rearrangement uses TRBV27 and TRBJ2-2; 9 nucleotides agree with TRBD2. V was clipped by 0 bases and J by 9 bases; unmatched bases: 14. The CDR3 sequence is 18 residues long. The germline CDR1 and CDR2 sequences are MNHEY and SMNVEV (reference sequence). The CDR3 coding sequence is TGTGCCAGCAGTTTATCGATGTCTAGCGGGAATGTCTGGAGGGAGCTGTTTTTT. This gives the protein CASSLSMSSGNVWRELFF.

This chain connects TRBV19 to TRBJ1-5; D is possibly TRBD1 (5 bases). Deletions cut 0 bases from V and 2 bases from J, with 14 bases between. The length of the CDR3 is 17 residues. The germline V gene has CDR1 LNHDA and CDR2 SQIVND (reference sequence). CDR3 in DNA: TGTGCCAGTAGTATAGATTTGGCAGGGACGGGCAATCAGCCCCAGCATTTT. Amino acid sequence: CASSIDLAGTGNQPQHF.

The count of this clone is one. The V and J genes are TRBV29-1 and TRBJ2-7, with D possibly matching TRBD2 (5 bases). Germline V gives CDR1 SQVTM, CDR2 ANQGSEA. V was cut by 4 bases and J by 4 bases, with 23 bases left in between. The CDR3 totals 16 residues. The CDR3 region has the DNA TGCAGCGTTGGAACGGGCGGGTTTTCCCCAGGTTACGAGCAGTACTTC. Translating gives CSVGTGGFSPGYEQYF.

The chain couples TRBV5-1 to TRBJ2-5; no reliable D call. The CDR3 loop spans 14 amino acids. Germline-derived CDR1 and CDR2 are SGHRS and YFSETQ. Trimming pared 0 bases from V and 2 bases from J, leaving 8 bases between. In DNA form, the CDR3 reads TGCGCCAGCAGCTTGGGACATATTCAAGAGACCCAGTACTTC. This sequence encodes CASSLGHIQETQYF.

CDR3 coding DNA: TGTGCCAGCTCACCACAGTACAGGAGCCAAGAGACCCAGTACTTC. It translates to CASSPQYRSQETQYF. V gene TRBV18 combines with J gene TRBJ2-5; D perhaps matches TRBD1 (5 bases). There are 15 residues in the CDR3. Looked up from germline, CDR1 is KGHSH and CDR2 is LQKENI. V was pared by 1 base and J by 1 base, with 10 bases between. Drawing the rest from reference TRBV18 and TRBJ2-5, the complete variable domain is NAGVMQNPRHLVRRRGQEARLRCSPMKGHSHVYWYRQLPEEGLKFMVYLQKENIIDESGMPKERFSAEFPKEGPSILRIQQVVRGDSAAYFCASSPQYRSQETQYFGPGTRLLVL.

This clone was counted a single time. The V call is TRBV11-2, the J call TRBJ1-1, with D possibly being TRBD1 (5 bases). The CDR3 is made up of 14 amino acids. The V end lost 3 bases, the J end lost 5 bases, and 13 bases lay between the germline ends. Germline CDR1 is SGHAT and CDR2 is FQNNGV. CDR3 sequence reads: CASSFEFRGTEAFF. The CDR3 region has the DNA TGTGCCAGCAGCTTTGAGTTCCGGGGGACTGAAGCTTTCTTT.

This chain links TRBV10-3 with TRBJ1-1; D gene uncertain. Germline V gene sequence: CDR1 ENHRY, CDR2 SYGVKD. The CDR3 loop spans 12 amino acids. V lost 0 bases and J 5 bases, leaving 4 bases between the germline ends. DNA for the CDR3: TGTGCCATCAGTGAGTCGGAAACTGAAGCTTTCTTT. This sequence encodes CAISESETEAFF.

This clone was counted a single time. V is TRBV5-1 and J is TRBJ1-2; no reliable D call. Germline loops: CDR1 SGHRS, CDR2 YFSETQ. With 0 bases removed from V and 6 bases from J, the gap between germline ends came to 15 bases. The CDR3 spans 15 residues. The CDR3 loop reads CASSLEAGMGHGYTF. As DNA, the CDR3 is TGCGCCAGCAGCTTGGAAGCGGGGATGGGCCATGGCTACACCTTC.

The chain uses TRBV27 and TRBJ1-1, with a possible D match to TRBD1 (6 bases). V lost 3 bases to trimming and J lost 10 bases, with 15 bases between them. Germline loops: CDR1 MNHEY, CDR2 SMNVEV (reference sequence). The CDR3 spans 13 residues. This CDR3 is CASSFSIQGAAFF. Written as DNA, the CDR3 is TGTGCCAGCAGTTTCTCGATACAGGGTGCAGCTTTCTTT.

The chain combines TRBV10-3 with TRBJ2-7; D unresolved. Germline V gene sequence: CDR1 ENHRY, CDR2 SYGVKD. V lost 0 bases and J lost 5, with 11 bases in between. The CDR3 consists of 14 residues. The chain's CDR3 is CAISESIGVHEQYF. The CDR3 nucleotides are TGTGCCATCAGTGAGTCGATCGGCGTCCACGAGCAGTACTTC.

The chain combines TRBV6-1 with TRBJ1-2, with D tentatively TRBD1 (5 bases). Trimming removed 0 bases at V and 8 bases at J, with 10 bases between. Germline V CDR1 and CDR2: MNHNS, SASEGT. The CDR3 covers 13 residues. CDR3: CASSEAGDVGYTF. CDR3 DNA sequence: TGTGCCAGCAGTGAAGCGGGGGACGTCGGCTACACCTTC.

V and J are TRBV10-3 and TRBJ2-2, with 11 nucleotides matching TRBD2. The length of the CDR3 is 17 residues. Germline loops: CDR1 ENHRY, CDR2 SYGVKD. V was pared by 3 bases and J by 6 bases, with 9 bases of the junction left unmatched. In DNA, the CDR3 is TGTGCCATCAGTGAAGAGGGTAGACTAGCGGGGCCCGGGGAGCTGTTTTTT. Translated, it gives CAISEEGRLAGPGELFF.

V gene TRBV18 combines with J gene TRBJ1-1, with 9 nucleotides matching TRBD1. CDR1 is KGHSH, CDR2 LQKENI, per germline. Losses at the gene ends were 1 base for V and 6 bases for J; bases not matched to a gene: 12. The CDR3 is made up of 17 amino acids. The CDR3 nucleotides are TGTGCCAGCTCACCACGGTTCGGGGGACAGGGCCCCTCTGAAGCTTTCTTT. Residues: CASSPRFGGQGPSEAFF.

The chain has TRBV27 and TRBJ2-7; D gene uncertain. Trimming removed 5 bases at V and 0 bases at J, with 11 bases between. Germline V gene data show CDR1 as MNHEY and CDR2 as SMNVEV (reference sequence). The CDR3 is 14 residues long. The CDR3, as DNA: TGTGCCAGCAGTCTGAAACATAGCTCCTACGAGCAGTACTTC. It codes for CASSLKHSSYEQYF.

The V gene is TRBV7-9, the J gene TRBJ2-2; TRBD2 might be the D (6 bases). The V end lost 7 bases, the J end lost 2 bases, and 14 bases lay between the germline ends. Germline assignment: CDR1 SEHNR and CDR2 FQNEAQ (reference sequence). The CDR3 runs 15 residues. CDR3 in amino acids: CASTQPAGNTGELFF. As DNA, the CDR3 is TGTGCCAGCACTCAACCGGCGGGAAACACCGGGGAGCTGTTTTTT.

This chain links TRBV5-6 with TRBJ1-1, with D hard to call. V lost 1 base, J lost 0 bases, and 4 bases lay in between. The germline V gene has CDR1 SGHDT and CDR2 YYEEEE. The CDR3 has 13 residues. The CDR3 protein is CASSLFLNTEAFF. The CDR3 region has the DNA TGTGCCAGCAGCTTGTTTCTGAACACTGAAGCTTTCTTT.

J is TRBJ1-5 and V is TRBV6-5; 7 bases align to TRBD1. CDR1 and CDR2 from the germline V gene are MNHEY and SVGAGI. J gave up 4 bases and V 8 bases, and 5 bases lay outside the gene matches. CDR3 length: 13 amino acids. The CDR3 coding sequence is TGTGCCAGCCGGACAGGAACTAATCAGCCCCAGCATTTT. It specifies CASRTGTNQPQHF.

The chain has TRBV7-9 and TRBJ1-4, with D perhaps TRBD1 (5 bases). The V and J ends lost 3 bases and 7 bases respectively, with 15 bases between them. CDR1 is SEHNR and CDR2 is FQNEAQ in the germline V gene (reference sequence). The CDR3 runs to 15 residues. The CDR3 nucleotides are TGTGCCAGCAGCTTCGGCTCGGGGGGTAGTGAAAAACTGTTTTTT. It is translated as CASSFGSGGSEKLFF.

The chain recombines TRBV11-2 with TRBJ2-7; no definite D call. The germline gives CDR1 SGHAT, CDR2 FQNNGV. The V end lost 1 base, the J end lost 2 bases, and 9 bases lay between the germline ends. CDR3 length equals 14 residues. CDR3 DNA sequence: TGTGCCAGCAGCTTAGGGTCTGGTCCCTACGAGCAGTACTTC. Protein: CASSLGSGPYEQYF. The whole variable domain, remainder taken from reference TRBV11-2 and TRBJ2-7, is EAGVAQSPRYKIIEKRQSVAFWCNPISGHATLYWYQQILGQGPKLLIQFQNNGVVDDSQLPKDRFSAERLKGVDSTLKIQPAKLEDSAVYLCASSLGSGPYEQYFGPGTRLTVT.

This rearrangement joins TRBV5-1 to TRBJ1-1, with TRBD1 as a possible D gene (5 bases). The CDR3 runs to 14 residues. Per germline, CDR1 SGHRS and CDR2 YFSETQ. V was cut by 2 bases and J by 0 bases, with 8 bases left in between. Written as DNA, the CDR3 is TGCGCCAGCAGCTTCGACAGCGTGAACACTGAAGCTTTCTTT. Its translation is CASSFDSVNTEAFF.